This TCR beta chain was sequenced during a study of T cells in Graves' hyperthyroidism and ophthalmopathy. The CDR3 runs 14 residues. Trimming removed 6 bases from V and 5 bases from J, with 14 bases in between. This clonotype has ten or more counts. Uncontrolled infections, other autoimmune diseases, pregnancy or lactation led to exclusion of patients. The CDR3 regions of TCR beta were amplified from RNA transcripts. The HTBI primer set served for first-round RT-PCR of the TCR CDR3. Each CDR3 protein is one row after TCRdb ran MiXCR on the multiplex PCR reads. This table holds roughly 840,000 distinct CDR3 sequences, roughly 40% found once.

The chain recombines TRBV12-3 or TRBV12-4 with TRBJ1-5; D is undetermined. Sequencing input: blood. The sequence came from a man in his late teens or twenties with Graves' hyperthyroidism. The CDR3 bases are TGTGCCAGCAGCCGTGGGCAGCACCATCAGCCCCAGCATTTT. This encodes CASSRGQHHQPQHF.